This TCR beta chain was captured by sequencing in a study of OX40 agonist ivuxolimab in advanced cancers. Germline V gene lookup returns CDR1 LNHNV and CDR2 YYDKDF (reference sequence). Germline trimming cut 6 bases from V and 4 bases from J; bases unmatched to any gene: 8. This CDR3 has 14 amino acids. Data came from immunoSEQ multiplex PCR; TCRdb stores just in-frame clones and leaves some out. The profile shows tens of thousands of clones, 90% to 95% of them singletons. The TCR was taken from an adult with an advanced solid tumor such as melanoma, head and neck, liver or kidney cancer. The specimen was CD4+ or CD8+ T cells sorted from blood, collected in a trial of the OX40 agonist ivuxolimab. The gene calls are TRBV15 and TRBJ2-5; 7 bases agree with TRBD2. The CDR3 DNA follows: TGTGCCACCAGAGGACTAGGAGAGGGAGAGACCCAGTACTTC. Encoded protein: CATRGLGEGETQYF.